The T cell receptor (beta chain) under discussion was sequenced for a study of shared clonotypes between healthy human individuals. Whole-study context: The composition of the donors was a couple of women and a few men aged 18 to 49.

Using ten immunoSEQ deep assay plates, investigators sequenced unsorted PBMC DNA. TCRdb's copy holds only in-frame clones and misses some; the assay was immunoSEQ multiplex PCR. Of approximately 470,000 clones in the sample, more than 75% were seen once. Germline-derived CDR1 and CDR2 are SGHRS and YFSETQ. Trimming shortened V by 0 bases and J by 2 bases, and 11 bases separated the two germline ends. The CDR3 covers 15 residues. Study-wide results and caveats: The authors sampled blood alone, and tissue repertoires likely differ.

For this clone: As yet, its antigen is unknown.

Material: PBMCs. The clonotype originates from a woman in her thirties or forties in good health. Some clones in this sample may be carry-over from other donors' samples. The chain links TRBV5-1 to TRBJ2-5; D is possibly TRBD2 (6 bases). The CDR3 sequence is CASSLDGSAQETQYF. The CDR3 DNA reads as TGCGCCAGCAGCTTGGACGGGAGCGCTCAAGAGACCCAGTACTTC.